This passage covers 7 T cell receptor beta chains from one sample sequenced in a study of T cell responses to AZD1222 COVID-19 vaccine. The repertoire was sequenced with immunoSEQ multiplex PCR; TCRdb's copy has only in-frame clones and lacks some. Here the sample spans around 71,000 clones, about 80% being singletons. Sequencing was performed on peripheral blood, taken 28 days after the second AZD1222 dose. The source of these receptors is an adult who received the AZD1222 COVID-19 vaccine.

This clone was counted a few times. This sequence joins TRBV23-1 and TRBJ1-2, with 7 bases matching TRBD1. TRBV23-1 is filed as an ORF, its function uncertain. The CDR3 covers 15 residues. Trimming removed 3 bases from V and 5 bases from J; junction bases left unmatched: 9. CDR3 protein: CASSQVTGAEYGYTF. CDR3 bases: TGCGCCAGCAGTCAGGTAACAGGGGCGGAATATGGCTACACCTTC.

This sequence joins TRBV21-1 and TRBJ1-6. TRBV21-1 represents a pseudogene. The CDR3 runs to 16 residues. CDR3 sequence: CARKYHGGKHNSPLHF. The CDR3 nucleotides read TGTGCCAGGAAGTATCACGGGGGAAAACATAATTCACCCCTCCACTTT.

The chain uses TRBV12-3 or TRBV12-4 and TRBJ1-2, with a possible D match to TRBD1 (5 bases). This CDR3 region has 13 residues. V lost 1 base and J lost 8, with 11 bases in between. The CDR3 nucleotides read TGTGCCAGCAGTTTAGATAGGGGAGTGGGCTACACCTTC. This sequence encodes CASSLDRGVGYTF.

This clone was counted once. The chain has TRBV5-1 and TRBJ2-7, with D possibly matching TRBD2 (6 bases). Germline values: CDR1 SGHRS, CDR2 YFSETQ. CDR3 size: 13 residues. V dropped 2 bases and J dropped 3 bases, with 9 bases sitting between them. CDR3 protein: CASSFQGGYEQYF. The CDR3 coding sequence is TGCGCCAGCAGCTTCCAGGGAGGCTACGAGCAGTACTTC.

This clone was detected a few times. This chain uses TRBV4-1 with TRBJ1-1, with no clear D. Trimming removed 1 base from V and 0 bases from J, with 9 bases in between. CDR3 length equals 15 residues. The germline V gene encodes CDR1 MGHRA and CDR2 YSYEKL. The CDR3 loop is CASSQVPTMNTEAFF. The CDR3 DNA reads TGCGCCAGCAGCCAAGTGCCCACTATGAACACTGAAGCTTTCTTT.

For the CDR3, the DNA is TGTGCTAGTGGTTTGAGGACGTCTGTCTATGGCTACACCTTC. Translation gives CASGLRTSVYGYTF. This sequence joins TRBV12-5 and TRBJ1-2; D is uncertain. This CDR3 has 14 amino acids. Germline V gene data show CDR1 as LGHNT and CDR2 as FRNRAP. Between the trimmed V and J ends, which lost 2 bases and 4 bases, there was a span of 11 bases.

The rearrangement links TRBV10-2 to TRBJ2-1, with TRBD2 matching over 8 bases. The J segment lost 10 bases and the V segment lost 9 bases, leaving 17 bases of the junction unmatched. Germline lookup yields CDR1 WSHSY and CDR2 SAAADI. There are 15 residues in the CDR3. The CDR3 region is CASSFGGGTGGEQFF. For the CDR3, the DNA is TGCGCCAGTAGTTTCGGGGGGGGAACCGGCGGCGAGCAGTTCTTC.